These 2 T cell receptor beta chains were all obtained from the same sample, sequenced in a study of OX40 agonist ivuxolimab in advanced cancers. Sequenced by immunoSEQ multiplex PCR; TCRdb stores in-frame clones only, minus some. The data show some 100,000 clones, with less than 95% seen just once and roughly 0.56% held by the top ten. Sequences were derived from CD4+ or CD8+ T cells sorted from blood, sampled in a trial of the OX40 agonist ivuxolimab. These receptors were collected from an adult with an advanced solid tumor such as melanoma, head and neck, liver or kidney cancer.

This sequence joins TRBV23-1 and TRBJ1-2; 7 bases match TRBD1. TRBV23-1 is an open reading frame whose function is uncertain. With V trimmed by 8 bases and J by 8 bases, 8 bases remained unmatched. CDR3 length equals 12 residues. As DNA, the CDR3 is TGCGCCAGCCCCCCAGGGGGGTACGGCTACACCTTC. Translation: CASPPGGYGYTF.

The V gene is TRBV6-1, the J gene TRBJ2-1; D may be TRBD1 (6 bases). V lost 6 bases to trimming and J lost 8 bases, with 17 bases between them. Germline V gene data show CDR1 as MNHNS and CDR2 as SASEGT. The CDR3 totals 14 residues. The CDR3 loop reads CASSGDIFFHEQFF. The CDR3 region has the DNA TGTGCCAGCAGCGGGGACATTTTCTTTCATGAGCAGTTCTTC.